This section outlines one T cell receptor (beta chain) sequence together with its context. What it binds is not known. These data belong to a study of OX40 agonist ivuxolimab in advanced cancers. Looking at the study overall: The dose-escalation group included hepatocellular carcinoma, melanoma, renal cell carcinoma and head and neck cancer.

TCRdb keeps only in-frame clones here, not all; method: immunoSEQ multiplex PCR. The sample lists fewer than 20,000 clones; 78% were seen once. Study results and limitations: Dosing at 0.1 to 3.0 mg/kg was accompanied by clonal expansion of CD4+ and CD8+ blood T cells by week 6.

Germline values: CDR1 SGHVS, CDR2 FNYEAQ. This CDR3 has 15 amino acids. The V end was cut by 2 bases, the J end by 5 bases, with 15 bases between. The chain is built from TRBV7-6 and TRBJ1-1; D is ambiguous. The source was CD4+ or CD8+ T cells sorted from blood, collected in a trial of the OX40 agonist ivuxolimab. This receptor was identified in an adult with an advanced solid tumor such as melanoma, head and neck, liver or kidney cancer. The CDR3 DNA reads as TGTGCCAGCAGCTTACGAGCCGGGAGCGGTACTGAAGCTTTCTTT. This codes for CASSLRAGSGTEAFF. The full variable domain, rest sourced from reference TRBV7-6 and TRBJ1-1, is GAGVSQSPRYKVTKRGQDVALRCDPISGHVSLYWYRQALGQGPEFLTYFNYEAQQDKSGLPNDRFSAERPEGSISTLTIQRTEQRDSAMYRCASSLRAGSGTEAFFGQGTRLTVV.